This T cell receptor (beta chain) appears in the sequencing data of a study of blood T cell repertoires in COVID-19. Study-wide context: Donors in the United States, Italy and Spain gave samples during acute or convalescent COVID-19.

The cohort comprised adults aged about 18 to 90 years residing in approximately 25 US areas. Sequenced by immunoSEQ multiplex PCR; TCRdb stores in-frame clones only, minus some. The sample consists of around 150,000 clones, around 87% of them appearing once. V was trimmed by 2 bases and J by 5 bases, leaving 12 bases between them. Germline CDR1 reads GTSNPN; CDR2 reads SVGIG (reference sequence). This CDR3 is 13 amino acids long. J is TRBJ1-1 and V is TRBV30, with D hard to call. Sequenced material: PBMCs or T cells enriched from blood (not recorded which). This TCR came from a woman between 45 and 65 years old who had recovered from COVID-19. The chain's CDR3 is CAWSNAGWTEAFF. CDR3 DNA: TGTGCCTGGAGTAACGCAGGTTGGACTGAAGCTTTCTTT. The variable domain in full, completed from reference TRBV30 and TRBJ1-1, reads SQTIHQWPATLVQPVGSPLSLECTVEGTSNPNLYWYRQAAGRGLQLLFYSVGIGQISSEVPQNLSASRPQDRQFILSSKKLLLSDSGFYLCAWSNAGWTEAFFGQGTRLTVV.